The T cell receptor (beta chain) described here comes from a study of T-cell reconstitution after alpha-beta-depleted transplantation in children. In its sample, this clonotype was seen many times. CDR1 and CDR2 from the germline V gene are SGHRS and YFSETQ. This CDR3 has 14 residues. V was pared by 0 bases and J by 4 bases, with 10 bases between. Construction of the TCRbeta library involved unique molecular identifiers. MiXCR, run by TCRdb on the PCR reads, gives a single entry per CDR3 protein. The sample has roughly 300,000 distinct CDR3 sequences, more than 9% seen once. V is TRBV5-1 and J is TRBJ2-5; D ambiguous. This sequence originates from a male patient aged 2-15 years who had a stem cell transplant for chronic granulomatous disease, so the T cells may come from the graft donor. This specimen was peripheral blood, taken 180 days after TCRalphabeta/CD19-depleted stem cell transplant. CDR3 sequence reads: CASSLAKAGETQYF. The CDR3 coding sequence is TGCGCCAGCAGCTTGGCCAAAGCAGGAGAGACCCAGTACTTC.